Listed below are T cell receptor beta chains from one sample, sequenced in a study of blood T cell repertoires in COVID-19. Measured with immunoSEQ multiplex PCR; TCRdb has only the in-frame clones, and not every one. This table holds 140,000 to 150,000 clones, around four fifths found once. Sequencing was carried out using peripheral blood. These receptors were taken from a woman between 40 and 55 years old with active or convalescent COVID-19. The conserved cysteine and the conserved F or W are not part of the CDR3 here. Each record gives: clone size, V gene, CDR3 protein. Size values are once, few and many counts, or a class for expanded clones, and some rows have none.

NA TRBV27 ASSLSGEGPLREKLF
once TRBV5-1 ASSDGWQGEMGLF
NA TRBV5-1 ASSLGGQSYGYT
NA TRBV10-1 ASSGQKNSPLH
NA TRBV5-1 ASSFTWTGGGLSGNTIY
NA TRBV29-1 SAGTGNVGVEAF
NA TRBV19 ASSTGQGNNSPLH
NA TRBV5-8 ASSRQPLAGGRRDTQY
NA TRBV2 ASSNGRNQPQH
NA TRBV12-3/TRBV12-4 ASSLGGQETQY
once TRBV7-2 ASSAAQGSNEKLF
NA TRBV19 ASSTTENTEAF
few TRBV28 ASSLGQGFRQPQH
NA TRBV3-1/TRBV3-2 ASSQDPGSSGNTIY
NA TRBV5-6 ASSPVDASGSYEQF
few TRBV19 ASSIGSSLGNTEAF
NA TRBV5-1 ASSFGQASGNTIY
few TRBV28 ASSPLGGAGGYT
once TRBV19 ASSMGHPNEKLF
NA TRBV27 ASRRELGGEYEQY
NA TRBV27 ASSLLAGLAYEQY
once TRBV2 ASGGLAGVPWETQY
NA TRBV27 ASSLTGHNQPQH
NA TRBV11-2 ASSLVSPGGNTEAF
NA TRBV9 ASSPGRFGSPLH
NA TRBV15 ATSRDWGGSGEQY
NA TRBV28 ASIGQAEAF
NA TRBV4-1 ASSQDRTPQETQY
NA TRBV11-2 ASSLGSRVNTEAF
few TRBV6-5 ASRGQGASRGPQH
many TRBV19 ASSTTGGQGNQPQH
once TRBV2 ASSTIASAETQY
NA TRBV5-6 ASSFRGTGGNTIY
NA TRBV29-1 SAGGGGSGNTIY
NA TRBV29-1 SVGEESYQPQH
NA TRBV6-5 ASTPRGNTEAF
NA TRBV19 ASSIGTLHGDTQY
NA TRBV10-2 ASSEVTSGRGSYNEQF
NA TRBV29-1 SSRLAGNEQF
NA TRBV10-3 AISEGLVAGSIQY
NA TRBV2 ASSRQGKSQPQH
NA TRBV15 ATSPAFGTEGTGELF
NA TRBV9 ASSVWTGSAGELF
NA TRBV6-2/TRBV6-3 ASSLPGQRTYEQY
NA TRBV29-1 SVDRGTNEKLF
once TRBV15 ATSSPVTATEAF
NA TRBV24-1 ATSPSGQGYGYT